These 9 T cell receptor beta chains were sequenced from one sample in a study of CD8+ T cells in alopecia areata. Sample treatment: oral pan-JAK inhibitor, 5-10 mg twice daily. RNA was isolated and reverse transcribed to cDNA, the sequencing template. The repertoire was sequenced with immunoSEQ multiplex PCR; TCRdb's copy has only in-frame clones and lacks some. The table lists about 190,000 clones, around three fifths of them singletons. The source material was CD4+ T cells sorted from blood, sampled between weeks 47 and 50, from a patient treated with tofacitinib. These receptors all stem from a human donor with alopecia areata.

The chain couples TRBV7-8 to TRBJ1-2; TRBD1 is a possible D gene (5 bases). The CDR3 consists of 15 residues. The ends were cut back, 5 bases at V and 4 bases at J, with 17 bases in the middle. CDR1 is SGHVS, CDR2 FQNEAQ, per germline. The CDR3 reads CASSPRGDPGYGYTF. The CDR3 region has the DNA TGTGCCAGCAGCCCGAGGGGAGACCCGGGCTATGGCTACACCTTC. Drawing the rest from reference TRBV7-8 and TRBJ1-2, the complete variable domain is GAGVSQSPRYKVAKRGQDVALRCDPISGHVSLFWYQQALGQGPEFLTYFQNEAQLDKSGLPSDRFFAERPEGSVSTLKIQRTQQEDSAVYLCASSPRGDPGYGYTFGSGTRLTVV.

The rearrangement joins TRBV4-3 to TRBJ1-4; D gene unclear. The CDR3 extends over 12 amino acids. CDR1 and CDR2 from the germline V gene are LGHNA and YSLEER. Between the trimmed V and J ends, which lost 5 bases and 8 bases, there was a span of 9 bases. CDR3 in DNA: TGCGCCAGCAGCGGTCCCGGCGAAAAACTGTTTTTT. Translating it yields CASSGPGEKLFF.

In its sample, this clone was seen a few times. As DNA, the CDR3 is TGTGCCAGCAGTTTAAGGGACAAAACAGATACGCAGTATTTT. Protein: CASSLRDKTDTQYF. The rearrangement joins TRBV27 to TRBJ2-3; a weak D match, TRBD1 (6 bases). The V gene's germline CDR1 is MNHEY and CDR2 SMNVEV (reference sequence). CDR3 length equals 14 residues. Between the trimmed V and J ends, which lost 2 bases and 3 bases, there was a span of 9 bases.

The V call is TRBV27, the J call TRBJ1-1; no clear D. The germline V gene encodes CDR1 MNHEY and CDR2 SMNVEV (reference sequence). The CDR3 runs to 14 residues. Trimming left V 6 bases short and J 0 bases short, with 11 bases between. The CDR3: CASRPLLMNTEAFF. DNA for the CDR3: TGTGCCAGCAGGCCCCTGCTAATGAACACTGAAGCTTTCTTT.

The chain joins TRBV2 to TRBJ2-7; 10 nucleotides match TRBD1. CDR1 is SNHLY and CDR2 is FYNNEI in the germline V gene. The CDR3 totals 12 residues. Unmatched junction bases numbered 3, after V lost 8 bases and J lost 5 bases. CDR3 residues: CASGTGADEQYF. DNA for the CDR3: TGTGCCAGCGGGACAGGGGCAGACGAGCAGTACTTC.

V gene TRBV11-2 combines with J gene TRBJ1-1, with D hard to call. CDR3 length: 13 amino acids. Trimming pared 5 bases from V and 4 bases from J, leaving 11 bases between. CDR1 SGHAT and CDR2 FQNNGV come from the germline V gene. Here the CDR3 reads CASSGHLGTEAFF. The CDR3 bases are TGTGCCAGCAGCGGGCATTTAGGCACTGAAGCTTTCTTT.

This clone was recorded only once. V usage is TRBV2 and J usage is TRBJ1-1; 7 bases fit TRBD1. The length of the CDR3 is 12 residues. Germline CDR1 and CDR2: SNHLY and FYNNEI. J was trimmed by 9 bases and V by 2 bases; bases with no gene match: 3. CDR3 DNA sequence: TGTGCCAGCAGTGAAAGACAGGGCAAAGCTTTCTTT. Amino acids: CASSERQGKAFF. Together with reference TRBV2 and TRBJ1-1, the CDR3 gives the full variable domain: EPEVTQTPSHQVTQMGQEVILRCVPISNHLYFYWYRQILGQKVEFLVSFYNNEISEKSEIFDDQFSVERPDGSNFTLKIRSTKLEDSAMYFCASSERQGKAFFGQGTRLTVV.

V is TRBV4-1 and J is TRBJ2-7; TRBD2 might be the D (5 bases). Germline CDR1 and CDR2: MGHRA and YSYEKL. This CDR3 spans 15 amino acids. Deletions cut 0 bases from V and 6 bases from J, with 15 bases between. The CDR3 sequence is CASSQEPQRTSEQYF. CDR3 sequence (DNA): TGCGCCAGCAGCCAAGAACCCCAGCGGACCAGCGAGCAGTACTTC.

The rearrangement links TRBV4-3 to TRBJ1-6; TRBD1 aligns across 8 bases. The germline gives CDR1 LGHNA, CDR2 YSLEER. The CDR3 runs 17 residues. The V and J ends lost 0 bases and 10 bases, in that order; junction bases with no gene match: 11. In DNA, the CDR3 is TGCGCCAGCAGCCAAGATCTTTCAGGACAGGGTAACTCACCCCTCCACTTT. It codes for CASSQDLSGQGNSPLHF.